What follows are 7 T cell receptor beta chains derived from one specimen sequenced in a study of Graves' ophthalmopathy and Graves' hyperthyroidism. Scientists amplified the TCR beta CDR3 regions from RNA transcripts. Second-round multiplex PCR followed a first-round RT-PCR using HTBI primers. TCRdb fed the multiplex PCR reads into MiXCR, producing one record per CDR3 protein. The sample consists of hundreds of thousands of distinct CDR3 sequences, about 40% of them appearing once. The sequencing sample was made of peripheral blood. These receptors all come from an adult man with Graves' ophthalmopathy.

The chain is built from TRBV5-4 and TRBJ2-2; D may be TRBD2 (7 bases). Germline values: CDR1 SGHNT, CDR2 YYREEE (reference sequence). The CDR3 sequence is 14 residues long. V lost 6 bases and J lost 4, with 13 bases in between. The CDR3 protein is CASKRDTPTGELFF. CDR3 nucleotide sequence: TGTGCCAGCAAGCGGGACACTCCCACCGGGGAGCTGTTTTTT. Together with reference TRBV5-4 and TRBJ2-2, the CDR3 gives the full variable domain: ETGVTQSPTHLIKTRGQQVTLRCSSQSGHNTVSWYQQALGQGPQFIFQYYREEENGRGNFPPRFSGLQFPNYSSELNVNALELDDSALYLCASKRDTPTGELFFGEGSRLTVL.

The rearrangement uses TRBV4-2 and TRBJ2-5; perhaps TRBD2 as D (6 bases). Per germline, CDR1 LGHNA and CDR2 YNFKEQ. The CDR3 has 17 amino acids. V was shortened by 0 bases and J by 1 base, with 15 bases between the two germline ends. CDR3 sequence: CASSQDSRGYLQETQYF. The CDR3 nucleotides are TGTGCCAGCAGCCAAGATTCGCGGGGATACCTCCAAGAGACCCAGTACTTC.

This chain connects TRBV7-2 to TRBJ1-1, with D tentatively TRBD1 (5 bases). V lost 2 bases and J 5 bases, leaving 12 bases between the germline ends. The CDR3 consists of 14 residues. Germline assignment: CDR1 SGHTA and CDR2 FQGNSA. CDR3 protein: CASSLFGQGTEAFF. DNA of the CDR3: TGTGCCAGCAGCTTATTCGGGCAGGGTACTGAAGCTTTCTTT. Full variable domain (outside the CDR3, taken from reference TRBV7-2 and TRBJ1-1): GAGVSQSPSNKVTEKGKDVELRCDPISGHTALYWYRQSLGQGLEFLIYFQGNSAPDKSGLPSDRFSAERTGGSVSTLTIQRTQQEDSAVYLCASSLFGQGTEAFFGQGTRLTVV.

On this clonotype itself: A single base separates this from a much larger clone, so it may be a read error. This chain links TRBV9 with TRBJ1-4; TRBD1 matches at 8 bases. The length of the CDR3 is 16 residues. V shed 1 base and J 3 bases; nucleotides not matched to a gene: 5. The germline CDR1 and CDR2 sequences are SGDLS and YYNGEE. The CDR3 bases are TGTGCCAGCAGCGTAACTACAGGGGGACCTAATGAAAAACTGTTTTTT. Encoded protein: CASSVTTGGPNEKLFF.

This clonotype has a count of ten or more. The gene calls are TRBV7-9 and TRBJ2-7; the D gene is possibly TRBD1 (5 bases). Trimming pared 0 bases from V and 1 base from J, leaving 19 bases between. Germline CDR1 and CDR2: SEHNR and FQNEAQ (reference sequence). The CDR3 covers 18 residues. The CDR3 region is CASSLAGRDVWGSYEQYF. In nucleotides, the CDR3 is TGTGCCAGCAGCTTAGCCGGCAGGGATGTGTGGGGTTCCTACGAGCAGTACTTC.

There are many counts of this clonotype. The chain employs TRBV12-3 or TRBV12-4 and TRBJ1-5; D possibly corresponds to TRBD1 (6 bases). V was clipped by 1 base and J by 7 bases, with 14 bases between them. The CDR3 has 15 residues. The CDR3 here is CASSLEEGQGQPQHF. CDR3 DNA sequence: TGTGCCAGCAGTTTAGAGGAGGGGCAGGGGCAGCCCCAGCATTTT.

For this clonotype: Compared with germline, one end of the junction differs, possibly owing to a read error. CDR3 sequence: CASSQDRRGGNEKLFF. The CDR3 nucleotides are TGCGCCAGCAGCCAAGATAGGAGGGGCGGTAATGAAAAACTGTTTTTT. The rearrangement links TRBV7-2 to TRBJ1-4; D possibly corresponds to TRBD1 (5 bases). CDR3 length: 16 amino acids. Per germline, CDR1 SGHTA and CDR2 FQGNSA.